This entry describes one TCR beta chain. These data originate in a study of blood T cell repertoires in COVID-19. V shed 4 bases, J shed 6 bases, and the junction held 7 bases outside the gene matches. From germline, CDR1 is LNHDA and CDR2 SQIVND (reference sequence). There are 15 residues in the CDR3. Measured with immunoSEQ multiplex PCR; TCRdb has only the in-frame clones, and not every one. The data show about 250,000 clones, 65% to 90% seen once. The rearrangement uses TRBV19 and TRBJ1-2; the match to TRBD1 covers 11 bases. The sample was peripheral blood. The sequence was obtained from a man aged 50 to 59 with active or convalescent COVID-19. CDR3 protein: CASSNSGTGGDGYTF. The DNA for the CDR3 is TGTGCCAGTAGTAACTCGGGGACAGGGGGAGATGGCTACACCTTC.